This TCR beta chain was recorded in a study of CXCR3-negative and CXCR3-positive naive CD8 T cells. Study-wide background: About 140 million TRB reads were obtained overall (about 1.5 +/- 0.3 million per library).

Phenotypically, naive CD8+ T cells corresponded to CD45RO-CCR7+CD27+CD95-. UMI-labeled 5' RACE TRB cDNA libraries were prepared from the cells. TCRdb derives one entry per CDR3 protein from the 5' RACE reads, leaving out DNA. Recorded here are more than 80,000 distinct CDR3 sequences; the top ten clones represent over 0.35%. Remarks on this clonotype: Its antigen is still unknown.

Study-level points and caveats: Sequencing showed both naive subsets with comparably high diversity, and memory CD8+ cells much lower. Most assays were run on fresh PBMCs (CXCR3 expression partially decreased after cryopreservation). Naive CXCR3-positive cells had TRB CDR3s more hydrophobic than those of CXCR3-negative naive cells.

This TCR was sampled from a human donor in good health. Some clones in this sample may be carry-over from other donors' samples. The sample was naive CXCR3+ CD8+ T cells from blood. Specified subset: CD45RO-CCR7+CD27+CD95- naive CD8+ T cells expressing CXCR3 (TNR3+).

The CDR3 reads CSFTFEGYNEQFF. The rearrangement links TRBV29-1 to TRBJ2-1; checking the TCRdb D call of TRBD1 is not possible without DNA. The CDR3 contains 13 residues. The germline gives CDR1 SQVTM, CDR2 ANQGSEA.